This T cell receptor beta chain emerged from a study of early T cells in non-severe SARS-CoV-2 infection. At the level of the study: Bulk RNA from unsorted whole blood was sequenced; chains were unpaired.

In its sample, this clonotype was seen a few times. The antigen is not known. The study's findings and limits: Using VDJdb, the matching emphasized anti-spike CD8 responses while missing private and CD4 specificities.

Germline V gene lookup returns CDR1 KGHSH and CDR2 LQKENI. The V and J ends lost 5 bases and 0 bases, in that order; junction bases with no gene match: 3. This CDR3 is built from 14 residues. Attached unique molecular identifiers marked individual cDNA molecules. MiXCR was run by TCRdb on the 5' RACE reads, yielding one entry per CDR3 protein. Of roughly 120,000 distinct CDR3 sequences listed, 10% to 15% are singletons. The sequence was obtained from an adult who was a healthcare worker with PCR-confirmed SARS-CoV-2 infection or an uninfected control (not recorded which). The input for sequencing was whole blood, taken at baseline. The rearrangement joins TRBV18 to TRBJ1-1, with TRBD1 identical over 7 bases. CDR3 sequence reads: CASSGTAVNTEAFF. The CDR3 DNA sequence: TGTGCCAGCTCAGGGACAGCAGTGAACACTGAAGCTTTCTTT.